This T cell receptor (beta chain) derives from a study of shared clonotypes between healthy human individuals. Trimming removed 0 bases at V and 2 bases at J, with 11 bases between. Per the germline V gene, CDR1 is SGHNT and CDR2 is YYREEE (reference sequence). The CDR3 contains 15 residues. On this clone: No antigen is known for it.

TCRdb's copy holds only in-frame clones and misses some; the assay was immunoSEQ multiplex PCR. The sample comprises about 1.5 million clones, approximately 97% of which are singletons, and over 1% rests with the top ten. Overall study results and limits: Sequencing depth was predicted to influence how clonotypes are shared among donors.

Sequencing was performed on naive CD4+ T cells sorted from blood. Subset specified: CD45RA+ positively selected. This TCR came from a man between 25 and 39 years old in good health. This chain uses TRBV5-4 with TRBJ2-5; no firm D call. The CDR3 reads CASSLAQLDQETQYF. CDR3 in DNA: TGTGCCAGCAGCTTGGCCCAGCTCGATCAAGAGACCCAGTACTTC.